This T cell receptor beta chain originates from a study of blood T cell repertoires in COVID-19. Study in general: Collection of acute and convalescent COVID-19 samples took place in the United States, Italy and Spain.

In the original analysis: Cell counts per sample came from amplifying reference gene primers. Produced via immunoSEQ multiplex PCR; TCRdb's table is partial and in-frame only. The V and J calls and the clone size are those of that table, but D and trimming were determined from the DNA. Of tens of thousands of clones listed, 88% are singletons. The sequenced sample was peripheral blood. This clonotype was sampled from a human donor in a cohort sampled during active COVID-19.

The DNA of the CDR3 is TGTGCCAGCAGCAGCCGGACAGGGGGAAGCTACGAGCAGTACTTC. Amino acid sequence: CASSSRTGGSYEQYF. This chain connects TRBV5-5 to TRBJ2-7, with 10 bases matching TRBD1. In germline, CDR1 is SGHKS, CDR2 YYEKEE (reference sequence). V shed 4 bases, J shed 3 bases, and the junction held 7 bases outside the gene matches. The CDR3 totals 15 residues.